Described below is a single T cell receptor (beta chain) sequence and its context. Its antigen remains unknown. This record comes from a study of CXCR3-negative and CXCR3-positive naive CD8 T cells. Researchers prepared the TRB cDNA libraries using 5' RACE with UMI labels. Reanalyzing the 5' RACE reads, TCRdb keeps one entry per CDR3 protein, without DNA. This table holds 100,000 or so distinct CDR3 sequences. Study-wide results and caveats: Relative to CXCR3-negative naive cells, CXCR3-positive naive cells had more hydrophobic TRB CDR3s. Each naive subset displayed comparably high diversity, whereas memory CD8+ cells displayed much lower diversity. The level of CXCR3 expression partially decreased after cryopreservation; the majority of assays used fresh PBMCs.

Germline values: CDR1 SGHDT, CDR2 YYEEEE. The CDR3 loop spans 13 amino acids. The V and J genes are TRBV5-6 and TRBJ1-2. The clonotype originates from a human donor in good health. Some clones in this sample may be carry-over from other donors' samples. Sequencing was performed on naive CXCR3+ CD8+ T cells from blood. Described subset: CD45RO-CCR7+CD27+CD95- naive CD8+ T cells expressing CXCR3 (TNR3+). Here the CDR3 reads CASSLDSNYGYTF.